Listed here are 19 T cell receptor beta chains from one sample, sequenced in a study of blood T cells in healthy people across ages (dated by TCRdb to the mid-2010s). Library preparation was by 5' RACE. Sequenced on an Illumina HiSeq 2500. A second about 7 to 11 cycle PCR used a sample-barcoded 5' primer and a J-beta primer mix. TCRdb cleaned the public reads at Q25 with fastp, built clones with MiXCR and kept in-frame beta chains. Duplicate CDR3 protein sequences are folded into a single record with the most common DNA and genes. This sample is represented by around 500,000 distinct CDR3 sequences; roughly 43% of them were singletons. The top ten hold around 23% of the sample. Sequencing used blood. The receptor set was obtained from a man at least 80 years old in good health.

The rearrangement joins TRBV29-1 to TRBJ2-2; 12 bases are shared with TRBD2. Germline CDR1 and CDR2: SQVTM and ANQGSEA. The CDR3 spans 16 residues. Losses at the gene ends were 7 bases for V and 0 bases for J; bases not matched to a gene: 6. The CDR3 coding sequence is TGCAGCGCAAGGACTAGCGGGGCAACGAACACCGGGGAGCTGTTTTTT. It specifies CSARTSGATNTGELFF.

V gene TRBV7-2 combines with J gene TRBJ1-1, with D possibly being TRBD1 (5 bases). V was clipped by 8 bases and J by 3 bases, with 16 bases between them. The germline CDR1 and CDR2 sequences are SGHTA and FQGNSA. The CDR3 runs to 14 residues. The DNA of the CDR3 is TGTGCCAGCTCTCACAGAGGACAATACACTGAAGCTTTCTTT. It codes for CASSHRGQYTEAFF.

This chain links TRBV7-2 with TRBJ2-4, with 7 bases fitting TRBD2. V was pared by 5 bases and J by 13 bases, with 11 bases of the junction left unmatched. From germline, CDR1 is SGHTA and CDR2 FQGNSA. This CDR3 contains 13 residues. CDR3 nucleotide sequence: TGTGCCAGCAGCGCCAACAGTTGGGGGGGGCAGTACTTC. Protein: CASSANSWGGQYF.

This clonotype has a single count. V gene TRBV6-1 combines with J gene TRBJ2-3; D uncertain. Trimming took off 0 bases at V and 6 bases at J, with 7 bases between the two ends. The germline CDR1 and CDR2 sequences are MNHNS and SASEGT. The length of the CDR3 is 13 residues. The CDR3 region is CASSEAGMDTQYF. In DNA, the CDR3 is TGTGCCAGCAGTGAAGCTGGGATGGATACGCAGTATTTT.

This clonotype was detected a few times. The CDR3 spells CSGRLGEYNEQFF. CDR3 in DNA: TGCAGCGGTAGGCTTGGGGAATACAATGAGCAGTTCTTC. V is TRBV29-1 and J is TRBJ2-1; D is ambiguous. V lost 7 bases and J 4 bases, leaving 14 bases between the germline ends. The length of the CDR3 is 13 residues. The germline gives CDR1 SQVTM, CDR2 ANQGSEA.

This clonotype was observed a handful of times. The chain joins TRBV7-2 to TRBJ2-5; 9 nucleotides agree with TRBD1. The J call may be faulty, since TRBJ2-7 better matches the DNA end. Germline CDR1 SGHTA, CDR2 FQGNSA. The CDR3 has 18 residues. The chain's CDR3 is CASSFQRVGQGRGYEQYF. The CDR3 DNA follows: TGTGCCAGCAGCTTCCAACGCGTGGGACAGGGACGGGGCTACGAGCAGTACTTC.

This clonotype was recorded a few times. The chain is built from TRBV7-9 and TRBJ2-7, with a tentative D call TRBD2 (5 bases). Trimming cost V 5 bases and J 3 bases, with 11 bases left between them. The CDR3 is made up of 13 amino acids. Germline values: CDR1 SEHNR, CDR2 FQNEAQ (reference sequence). CDR3 loop: CASSIEGSYEQYF. The CDR3 bases are TGTGCCAGCAGCATTGAAGGGAGCTACGAGCAGTACTTC.

The chain joins TRBV3-1 to TRBJ1-1; the D gene is possibly TRBD1 (5 bases). Germline CDR1 LGHDT, CDR2 YNNKEL (reference sequence). V was cut by 4 bases and J by 1 base, with 10 bases left in between. The CDR3 loop spans 14 amino acids. CDR3 protein: CASSPRGKNTEAFF. The CDR3 DNA is TGTGCCAGCAGCCCACGGGGGAAGAACACTGAAGCTTTCTTT.

This clonotype appeared once. The chain carries TRBV4-2 and TRBJ2-5; D is uncertain. The CDR3 contains 14 residues. From germline, CDR1 is LGHNA and CDR2 YNFKEQ. Trimming cost V 2 bases and J 7 bases, with 14 bases left between them. The CDR3 region is CASSQLTSSGTQYF. The CDR3 DNA sequence: TGTGCCAGCAGCCAACTTACCTCATCGGGGACCCAGTACTTC.

This clonotype was counted between two and nine times. J is TRBJ1-6 and V is TRBV20-1, with 7 nucleotides matching TRBD1. CDR3 length: 16 amino acids. V shed 0 bases, J shed 7 bases, and the junction held 9 bases outside the gene matches. The germline V gene encodes CDR1 DFQATT and CDR2 SNEGSKA (reference sequence). CDR3 sequence: CSARDLDRPGNSPLHF. DNA for the CDR3: TGCAGTGCTAGAGATCTGGACAGGCCGGGCAATTCACCCCTCCACTTT.

This clonotype has only a few counts. DNA for the CDR3: TGTGCCAGCAGCTGGTCACTAGCGGGAGCCATCAATGAGCAGTTCTTC. Translated, it gives CASSWSLAGAINEQFF. The chain is built from TRBV7-3 and TRBJ2-1; 11 nucleotides align to TRBD2. CDR3 size: 16 residues. Germline CDR1 reads SGHTA; CDR2 reads FQGTGA. V shed 4 bases and J 6 bases; nucleotides not matched to a gene: 8. Looking up the rest from reference TRBV7-3 and TRBJ2-1 gives the full variable domain: GAGVSQTPSNKVTEKGKYVELRCDPISGHTALYWYRQSLGQGPEFLIYFQGTGAADDSGLPNDRFFAVRPEGSVSTLKIQRTERGDSAVYLCASSWSLAGAINEQFFGPGTRLTVL.

CDR3 sequence reads: CSATTSGQGGETQYF. CDR3 nucleotide sequence: TGCAGTGCTACTACTTCCGGACAGGGGGGGGAGACCCAGTACTTC. The genes are TRBV20-1 and TRBJ2-4; TRBD1 matches at 10 bases. The J call may not be correct, given that the DNA end is closer to TRBJ2-5. The CDR3 consists of 15 residues. From germline, CDR1 is DFQATT and CDR2 SNEGSKA (reference sequence).

The rearrangement links TRBV15 to TRBJ2-5; TRBD1 matches at 7 bases. Germline V lookup: CDR1 LNHNV, CDR2 YYDKDF (reference sequence). Trimming removed 3 bases from V and 4 bases from J; junction bases left unmatched: 20. The CDR3 is 19 residues long. The CDR3 spells CATSRTRLTGLGIRETQYF. In nucleotides, the CDR3 is TGTGCCACCAGCAGGACGAGACTGACAGGGCTCGGAATTCGAGAGACCCAGTACTTC.

The CDR3 DNA reads TGCAGCGTAGACACAGGGGCGGGCAACGAGCAGTACTTC. Translating gives CSVDTGAGNEQYF. V usage is TRBV29-1 and J usage is TRBJ2-7; 7 bases map to TRBD1. Germline V gene sequence: CDR1 SQVTM, CDR2 ANQGSEA. Trimming at V came to 6 bases and at J to 5 bases, leaving 10 bases not matched to a gene. This CDR3 has 13 residues.

Notes on this clonotype: This may be a read error, as it is one base from a much larger clone. Written as DNA, the CDR3 is TGTGCCGGCAGTTACGGCCAGGGTCGCGGCTACACCTTC. Translated, it gives CAGSYGQGRGYTF. The rearrangement links TRBV6-5 to TRBJ1-2; D possibly corresponds to TRBD1 (5 bases). CDR3 length equals 13 residues. The V gene's germline CDR1 is MNHEY and CDR2 SVGAGI.

The chain employs TRBV3-1 and TRBJ1-5; possibly TRBD1 for D (6 bases). V dropped 4 bases and J dropped 6 bases, with 16 bases sitting between them. The CDR3 totals 15 residues. Germline-derived CDR1 and CDR2 are LGHDT and YNNKEL (reference sequence). Here the CDR3 DNA reads TGTGCCAGCAGCCGGGGATCACAGGGAACTCAGCCCCAGCATTTT. Translation: CASSRGSQGTQPQHF.

This clonotype has just a few counts. This chain connects TRBV9 to TRBJ2-3; TRBD2 agrees at 14 bases. This CDR3 has 18 amino acids. J lost 4 bases, V lost 5 bases, and 12 bases had no gene match. Germline values: CDR1 SGDLS, CDR2 YYNGEE. The DNA of the CDR3 is TGTGCCAGCAGAGAACGACTAGCGGGAGGGCTCGGGCCAGATACGCAGTATTTT. As protein: CASRERLAGGLGPDTQYF.

V and J are TRBV4-1 and TRBJ2-1, with 9 nucleotides matching TRBD2. V gave up 0 bases and J gave up 6 bases; unmatched junction bases: 12. Looked up from germline, CDR1 is MGHRA and CDR2 is YSYEKL. The CDR3 is made up of 18 amino acids. This CDR3 is CASSQESPFSGRGNEQFF. The CDR3, as DNA: TGCGCCAGCAGCCAAGAGTCTCCCTTTAGCGGGAGAGGCAATGAGCAGTTCTTC.

This clonotype turned up a few times. The chain uses TRBV28 and TRBJ2-1; D is ambiguous. V lost 8 bases and J 4 bases, leaving 12 bases between the germline ends. Per the germline V gene, CDR1 is MDHEN and CDR2 is SYDVKM. This CDR3 spans 13 amino acids. The CDR3 nucleotides read TGTGCCAGCCTATCTACCGTTTACAATGAGCAGTTCTTC. Residues: CASLSTVYNEQFF.